These T cell receptor beta chains were read from a single sample in a study of blood T cell repertoires in COVID-19. Here immunoSEQ multiplex PCR was the method, and the copy in TCRdb shows in-frame clones only, minus some. The table includes 150,000 or so clones, approximately 91% detected once. Sequencing was carried out using peripheral blood. The receptors shown here come from a man aged 50-59 years with acute or convalescent COVID-19. The CDR3 runs from the conserved cysteine through the conserved F or W. Fields, in order: clone size, V gene, J gene, D gene, CDR3 protein, CDR3 DNA. A D gene is named only where the DNA matches it firmly. Clone size, where shown, is once, few, many, or a class for clones that have expanded.

abundance: .; v_gene: TRBV13; j_gene: TRBJ2-5; d_gene: TRBD1; CDR3aa: CASSAGTGAQETQYF; CDR3nt: TGTGCCAGCAGCGCCGGGACAGGGGCCCAAGAGACCCAGTACTTC
abundance: .; v_gene: TRBV28; j_gene: TRBJ2-1; d_gene: .; CDR3aa: CASSLAGSSYNEQFF; CDR3nt: TGTGCCAGCAGTTTAGCGGGGAGCTCCTACAATGAGCAGTTCTTC
abundance: .; v_gene: TRBV19; j_gene: TRBJ1-2; d_gene: TRBD1; CDR3aa: CASEAKDRGRGGYTF; CDR3nt: TGTGCCAGCGAGGCCAAGGACAGGGGGCGCGGTGGCTACACCTTC
abundance: .; v_gene: TRBV9; j_gene: TRBJ1-6; d_gene: TRBD1; CDR3aa: CASSTIEDRRNSPLHF; CDR3nt: TGTGCCAGCAGCACCATTGAGGACAGGCGAAATTCACCCCTCCACTTT
abundance: .; v_gene: TRBV28; j_gene: TRBJ1-3; d_gene: TRBD1; CDR3aa: CASSLFRTGAGNTIYF; CDR3nt: TGTGCCAGCAGTTTATTTCGGACAGGGGCTGGAAACACCATATATTTT
abundance: .; v_gene: TRBV3-1/TRBV3-2; j_gene: TRBJ1-6; d_gene: .; CDR3aa: CASSQHPPVRSSYNSPLHF; CDR3nt: TGTGCCAGCAGCCAACACCCACCCGTCAGAAGCTCCTATAATTCACCCCTCCACTTT
abundance: .; v_gene: TRBV18; j_gene: TRBJ2-7; d_gene: TRBD2; CDR3aa: CASSPVTSAHEQYF; CDR3nt: TGTGCCAGCTCACCAGTGACTAGCGCGCACGAGCAGTACTTC
abundance: .; v_gene: TRBV6-5; j_gene: TRBJ2-5; d_gene: .; CDR3aa: CASSYSFRETQYF; CDR3nt: TGTGCCAGCAGTTACTCATTTAGAGAGACCCAGTACTTC
abundance: once; v_gene: TRBV6-1; j_gene: TRBJ1-2; d_gene: TRBD1; CDR3aa: CASSEVWDRPYGYTF; CDR3nt: TGTGCCAGCAGTGAAGTTTGGGACAGACCCTATGGCTACACCTTC
abundance: .; v_gene: TRBV2; j_gene: TRBJ2-2; d_gene: TRBD1; CDR3aa: CASSKTGTGGFSGELFF; CDR3nt: TGTGCCAGCAGCAAGACAGGGACAGGGGGGTTTTCTGGGGAGCTGTTTTTT
abundance: .; v_gene: TRBV27; j_gene: TRBJ2-3; d_gene: TRBD2; CDR3aa: CASSSTQTSGRGTDTQYF; CDR3nt: TGTGCCAGCAGTTCAACCCAGACTAGCGGGAGAGGCACAGATACGCAGTATTTT